The rows below give T cell receptor beta chains drawn from one sample of a study of beta chain features in type 1 diabetes. Sequencing was performed with immunoSEQ multiplex PCR; in TCRdb, only in-frame clones are kept and a portion is missing. The table lists 600,000 to 700,000 clones, 13% of them singletons. The material sequenced was naive CD4+ T cells from blood. The receptors were gathered from a man between 18 and 29 years old with type 1 diabetes. Both conserved end residues are part of each CDR3. The size entry is marked missing in some rows and otherwise reads once, few, many or a size class.

TRBJ2-7	TRBV25-1	NA	CASSDTYRQGLSRYEQYF
TRBJ2-2	TRBV2	few	CASSETGGNTGELFF
TRBJ1-2	TRBV30	few	CAWSGLGVRYGYTF
TRBJ1-2	TRBV7-2	few	CASSFGTIYGYTF
TRBJ1-1	TRBV15	few	CATSRAGQGATEAFF
TRBJ1-4	TRBV27	NA	CASSSGAGEKLFF
TRBJ1-6	TRBV25-1	NA	CASSSLAGSPLHF
TRBJ2-1	TRBV27	few	CASSLTGGGREQFF
TRBJ1-2	TRBV7-9	NA	CASSQKEYGYTF
TRBJ2-5	TRBV7-7	NA	CASSLVRGAGETQYF
TRBJ1-1	TRBV18	NA	CASSPNTGTEAFF
TRBJ1-2	TRBV7-9	NA	CASSLTQGDYGYTF
TRBJ1-2	TRBV30	few	CALDRGGGYTF
TRBJ2-3	TRBV28	NA	CASSLPPTDTQYF